Listed here is a single TCR beta chain. The antigen is undetermined. Most tumor samples had 4.8 ug input DNA in two replicates. Only in-frame clones appear in the TCRdb table, and some are missing; sequencing was by immunoSEQ multiplex PCR. Of 24,000 or so clones in the sample, 25% to 30% were seen once. This sample is drawn from a study of neoadjuvant anti-PD-1 for oral cavity cancer. Whole-study findings and limits: Expansion of preexisting intratumoral clones was suggested to aid response.

Documented time point: after neoadjuvant nivolumab, at surgical resection. Stage II-IVA oral cavity squamous cell carcinoma was new and untreated by systemic or radiation therapy. These oral cavity squamous cell carcinomas were HPV-negative and locally advanced. The sample was tumor tissue, taken after nivolumab (anti-PD-1) treatment. The clonotype originates from a person aged 40 to 85 with oral cavity squamous cell carcinoma.

The CDR3 DNA sequence: TGTGCCTGGAGTTCATTGTCCGGCGGGGAGCTGTTTTTT. Protein product: CAWSSLSGGELFF. V is TRBV30 and J is TRBJ2-2, with D unresolved. V was cut by 2 bases and J by 7 bases, with 11 bases left in between. The CDR3 loop spans 13 amino acids. Per the germline V gene, CDR1 is GTSNPN and CDR2 is SVGIG (reference sequence).